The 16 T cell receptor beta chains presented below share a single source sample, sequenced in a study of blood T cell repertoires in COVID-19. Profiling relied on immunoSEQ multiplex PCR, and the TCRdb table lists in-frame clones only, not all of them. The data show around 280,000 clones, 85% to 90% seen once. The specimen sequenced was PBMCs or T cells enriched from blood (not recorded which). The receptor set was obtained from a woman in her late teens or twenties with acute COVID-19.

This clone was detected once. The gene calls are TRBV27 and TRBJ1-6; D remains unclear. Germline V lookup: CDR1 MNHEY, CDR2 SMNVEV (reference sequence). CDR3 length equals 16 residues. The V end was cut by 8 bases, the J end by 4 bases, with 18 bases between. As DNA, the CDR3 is TGTGCCAGCCGCCCCTCCGATCGCGGATATAATTCACCCCTCCACTTT. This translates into CASRPSDRGYNSPLHF.

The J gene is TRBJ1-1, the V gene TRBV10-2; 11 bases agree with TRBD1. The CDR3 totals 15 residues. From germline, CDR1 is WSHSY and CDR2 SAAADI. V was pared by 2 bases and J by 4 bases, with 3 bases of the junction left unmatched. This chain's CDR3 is CASSETGTGGTEAFF. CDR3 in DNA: TGCGCCAGCAGTGAGACTGGGACAGGGGGCACTGAAGCTTTCTTT.

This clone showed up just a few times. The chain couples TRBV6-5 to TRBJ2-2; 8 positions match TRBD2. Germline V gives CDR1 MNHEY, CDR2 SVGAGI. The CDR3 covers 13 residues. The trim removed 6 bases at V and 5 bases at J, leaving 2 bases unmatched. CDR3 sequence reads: CASRTSDTGELFF. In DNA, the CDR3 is TGTGCCAGCAGGACTAGCGATACCGGGGAGCTGTTTTTT.

This CDR3 reads CASSYSGQNNYGYTF. For the CDR3, the DNA is TGTGCCAGCAGTTACTCGGGACAGAACAACTATGGCTACACCTTC. V gene TRBV6-5 combines with J gene TRBJ1-2; TRBD1 agrees at 7 bases. The CDR3 has 15 amino acids. V gave up 0 bases and J gave up 2 bases; unmatched junction bases: 3. The V gene's germline CDR1 is MNHEY and CDR2 SVGAGI.

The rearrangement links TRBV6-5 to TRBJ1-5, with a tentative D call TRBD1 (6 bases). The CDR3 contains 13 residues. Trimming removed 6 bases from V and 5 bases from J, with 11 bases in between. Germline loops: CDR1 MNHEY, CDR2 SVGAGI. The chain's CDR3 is CASREGVDQPQHF. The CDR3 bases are TGTGCCAGCAGAGAGGGGGTGGATCAGCCCCAGCATTTT.

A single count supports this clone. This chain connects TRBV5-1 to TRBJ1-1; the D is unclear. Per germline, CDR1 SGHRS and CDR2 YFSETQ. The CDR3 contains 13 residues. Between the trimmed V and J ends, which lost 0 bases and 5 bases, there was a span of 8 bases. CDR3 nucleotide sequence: TGCGCCAGCAGCTTGGCGGGGAAAACTGAAGCTTTCTTT. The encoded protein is CASSLAGKTEAFF. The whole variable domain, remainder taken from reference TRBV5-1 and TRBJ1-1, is KAGVTQTPRYLIKTRGQQVTLSCSPISGHRSVSWYQQTPGQGLQFLFEYFSETQRNKGNFPGRFSGRQFSNSRSEMNVSTLELGDSALYLCASSLAGKTEAFFGQGTRLTVV.

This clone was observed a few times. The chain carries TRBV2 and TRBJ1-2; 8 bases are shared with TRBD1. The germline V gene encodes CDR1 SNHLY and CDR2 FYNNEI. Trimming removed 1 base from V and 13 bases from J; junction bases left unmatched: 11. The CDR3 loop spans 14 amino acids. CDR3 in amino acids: CASSEGEGWTGSTF. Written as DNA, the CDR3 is TGTGCCAGCAGTGAAGGTGAAGGCTGGACAGGGTCCACCTTC. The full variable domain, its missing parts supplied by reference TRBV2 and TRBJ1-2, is EPEVTQTPSHQVTQMGQEVILRCVPISNHLYFYWYRQILGQKVEFLVSFYNNEISEKSEIFDDQFSVERPDGSNFTLKIRSTKLEDSAMYFCASSEGEGWTGSTFGSGTRLTVV.

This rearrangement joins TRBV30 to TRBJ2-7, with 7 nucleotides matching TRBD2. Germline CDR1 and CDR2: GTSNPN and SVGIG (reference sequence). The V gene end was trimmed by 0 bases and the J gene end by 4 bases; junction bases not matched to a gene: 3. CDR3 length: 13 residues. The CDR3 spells CAWSVGGLYEQYF. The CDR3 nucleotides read TGTGCCTGGAGTGTGGGGGGGTTGTACGAGCAGTACTTC.

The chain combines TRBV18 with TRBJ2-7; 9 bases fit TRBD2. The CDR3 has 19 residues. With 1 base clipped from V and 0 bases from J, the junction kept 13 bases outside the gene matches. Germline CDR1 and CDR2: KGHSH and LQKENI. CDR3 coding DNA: TGTGCCAGCTCACCACAGCTAGCGGGAACCCGAGGATCCTCCTACGAGCAGTACTTC. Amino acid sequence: CASSPQLAGTRGSSYEQYF.

CDR3 sequence (DNA): TGTGCCAGCAGTTTTGCGGGGAACTCCTATAATTCACCCCTCCACTTT. Amino acid sequence: CASSFAGNSYNSPLHF. This sequence joins TRBV27 and TRBJ1-6, with no clear D. Trimming shortened V by 3 bases and J by 0 bases, and 9 bases separated the two germline ends. Germline V gene sequence: CDR1 MNHEY, CDR2 SMNVEV (reference sequence). This CDR3 has 16 amino acids.

The CDR3 DNA is TGTGCCAGCAGCTGGGGGGGACTAGCCGGCCCATCTGGGCAGTTCTTC. Residues: CASSWGGLAGPSGQFF. The V gene is TRBV7-9, the J gene TRBJ2-1, with 9 bases matching TRBD2. This CDR3 has 16 residues. The germline V gene encodes CDR1 SEHNR and CDR2 FQNEAQ (reference sequence). J lost 12 bases, V lost 4 bases, and 16 bases had no gene match.

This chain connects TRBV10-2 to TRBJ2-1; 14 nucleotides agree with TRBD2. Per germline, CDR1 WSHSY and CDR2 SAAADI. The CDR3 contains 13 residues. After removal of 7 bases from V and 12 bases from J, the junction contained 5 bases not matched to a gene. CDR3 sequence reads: CASTTSGRAWQFF. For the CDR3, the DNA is TGCGCCAGCACGACTAGCGGGAGGGCCTGGCAGTTCTTC.

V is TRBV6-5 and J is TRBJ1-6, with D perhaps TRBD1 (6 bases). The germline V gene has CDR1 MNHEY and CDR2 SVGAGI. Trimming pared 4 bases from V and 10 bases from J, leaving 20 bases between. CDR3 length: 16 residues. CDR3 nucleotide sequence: TGTGCCAGCAGTTCCTTTTGGGGGCAGCCATCCTCACCCCTCCACTTT. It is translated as CASSSFWGQPSSPLHF.

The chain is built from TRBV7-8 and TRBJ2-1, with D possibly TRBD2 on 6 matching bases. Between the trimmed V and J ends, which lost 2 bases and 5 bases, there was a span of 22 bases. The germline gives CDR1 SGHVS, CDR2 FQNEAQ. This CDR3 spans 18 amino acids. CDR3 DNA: TGTGCCAGCAGCTTATACGGGAGACAAATAGGGACGAACAATGAGCAGTTCTTC. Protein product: CASSLYGRQIGTNNEQFF.

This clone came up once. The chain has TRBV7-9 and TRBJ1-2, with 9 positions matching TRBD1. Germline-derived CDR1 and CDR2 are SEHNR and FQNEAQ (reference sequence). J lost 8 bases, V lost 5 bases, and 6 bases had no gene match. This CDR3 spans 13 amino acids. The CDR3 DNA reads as TGTGCCAGCAGCACAGGGGGCAACTTCGGCTACACCTTC. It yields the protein CASSTGGNFGYTF.

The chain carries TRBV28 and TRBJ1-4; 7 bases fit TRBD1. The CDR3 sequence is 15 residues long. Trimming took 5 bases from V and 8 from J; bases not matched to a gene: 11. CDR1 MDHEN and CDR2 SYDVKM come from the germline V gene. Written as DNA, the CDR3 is TGTGCCAGCAGTACCTATGTGACAGGGCGGGAAAAACTGTTTTTT. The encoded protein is CASSTYVTGREKLFF.